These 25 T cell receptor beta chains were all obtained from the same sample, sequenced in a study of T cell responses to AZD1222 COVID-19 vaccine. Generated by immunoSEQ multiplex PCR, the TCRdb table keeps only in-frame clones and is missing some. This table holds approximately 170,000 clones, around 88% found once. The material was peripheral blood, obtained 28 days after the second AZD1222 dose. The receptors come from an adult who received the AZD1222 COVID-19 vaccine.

For the CDR3, the DNA is TGCAGTGCTAGTGCCGGGACAGGTACCAATCAGCCCCAGCATTTT. The encoded protein is CSASAGTGTNQPQHF. The chain is built from TRBV20-1 and TRBJ1-5; 8 bases line up with TRBD1. CDR1 and CDR2 from the germline V gene are DFQATT and SNEGSKA (reference sequence). The CDR3 loop spans 15 amino acids. Germline trimming cut 3 bases from V and 3 bases from J; bases unmatched to any gene: 7.

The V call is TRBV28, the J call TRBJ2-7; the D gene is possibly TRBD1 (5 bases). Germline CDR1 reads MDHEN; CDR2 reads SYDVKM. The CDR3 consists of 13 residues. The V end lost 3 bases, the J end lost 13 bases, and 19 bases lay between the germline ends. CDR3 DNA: TGTGCCAGCAGTTTGGGGCCCGATCTGAGTCCATACTTC. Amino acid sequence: CASSLGPDLSPYF.

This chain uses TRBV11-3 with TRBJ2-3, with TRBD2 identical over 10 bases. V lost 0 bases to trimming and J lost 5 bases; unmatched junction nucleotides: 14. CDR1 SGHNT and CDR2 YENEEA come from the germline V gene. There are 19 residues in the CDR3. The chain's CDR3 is CASSLDRGLAGEVVDTQYF. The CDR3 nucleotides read TGTGCCAGCAGCTTAGATCGTGGGCTAGCGGGGGAGGTGGTAGATACGCAGTATTTT.

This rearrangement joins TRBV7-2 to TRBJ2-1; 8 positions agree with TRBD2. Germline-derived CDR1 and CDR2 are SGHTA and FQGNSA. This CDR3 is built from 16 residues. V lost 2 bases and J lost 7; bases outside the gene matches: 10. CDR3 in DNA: TGTGCCAGCAGCTTAACCTCGGGGGGGCCCGGAAATGAGCAGTTCTTC. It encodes CASSLTSGGPGNEQFF.

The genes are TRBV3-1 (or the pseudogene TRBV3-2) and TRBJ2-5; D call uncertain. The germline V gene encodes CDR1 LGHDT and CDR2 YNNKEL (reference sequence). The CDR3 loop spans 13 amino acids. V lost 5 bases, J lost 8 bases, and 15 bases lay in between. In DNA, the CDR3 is TGTGCCAGCAGCGACGTCCCGGAAGGCACCCAGTACTTC. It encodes CASSDVPEGTQYF.

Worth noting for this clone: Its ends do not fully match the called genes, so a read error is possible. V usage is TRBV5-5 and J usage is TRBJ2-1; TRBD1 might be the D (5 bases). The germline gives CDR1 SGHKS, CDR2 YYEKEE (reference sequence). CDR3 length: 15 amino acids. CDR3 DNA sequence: TGTGCCAGCAGCCCGATTCCGGACACCTACGATGAGCAGTTCTTC. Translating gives CASSPIPDTYDEQFF. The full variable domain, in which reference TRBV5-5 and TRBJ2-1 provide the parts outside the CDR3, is DAGVTQSPTHLIKTRGQQVTLRCSPISGHKSVSWYQQVLGQGPQFIFQYYEKEERGRGNFPDRFSARQFPNYSSELNVNALLLGDSALYLCASSPIPDTYDEQFFGPGTRLTVL.

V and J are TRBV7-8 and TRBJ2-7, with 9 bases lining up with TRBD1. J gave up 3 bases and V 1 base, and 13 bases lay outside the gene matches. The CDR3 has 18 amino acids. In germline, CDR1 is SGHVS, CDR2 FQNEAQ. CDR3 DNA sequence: TGTGCCAGCAGCTTAGTTGGTTTCGGGACAGGGAGATACTACGAGCAGTACTTC. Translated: CASSLVGFGTGRYYEQYF.

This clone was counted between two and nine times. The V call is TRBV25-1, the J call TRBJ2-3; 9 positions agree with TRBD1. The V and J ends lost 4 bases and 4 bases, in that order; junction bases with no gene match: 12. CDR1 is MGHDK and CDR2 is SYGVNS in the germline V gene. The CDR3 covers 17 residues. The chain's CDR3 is CASSASSGTGWPDTQYF. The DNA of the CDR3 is TGTGCCAGCAGTGCCTCCTCCGGGACAGGGTGGCCAGATACGCAGTATTTT.

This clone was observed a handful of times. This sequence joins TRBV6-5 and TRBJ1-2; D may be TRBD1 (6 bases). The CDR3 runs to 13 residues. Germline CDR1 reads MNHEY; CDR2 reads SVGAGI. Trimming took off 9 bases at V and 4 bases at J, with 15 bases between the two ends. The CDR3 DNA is TGTGCCAGTCAAAGGACAGAAGTCTATGGCTACACCTTC. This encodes CASQRTEVYGYTF.

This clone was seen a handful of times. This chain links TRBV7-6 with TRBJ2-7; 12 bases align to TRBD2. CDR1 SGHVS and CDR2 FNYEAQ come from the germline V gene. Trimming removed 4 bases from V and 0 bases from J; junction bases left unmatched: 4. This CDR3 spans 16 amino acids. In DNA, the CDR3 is TGTGCCAGCAGCTCTGCTAGCGGGGGGGTCTCCTACGAGCAGTACTTC. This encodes CASSSASGGVSYEQYF.

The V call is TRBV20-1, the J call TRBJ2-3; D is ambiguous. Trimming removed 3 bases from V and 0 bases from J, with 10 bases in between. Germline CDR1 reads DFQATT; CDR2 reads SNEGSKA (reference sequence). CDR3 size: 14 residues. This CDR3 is CSASPATSTDTQYF. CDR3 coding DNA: TGCAGTGCTAGTCCCGCGACTAGCACAGATACGCAGTATTTT.

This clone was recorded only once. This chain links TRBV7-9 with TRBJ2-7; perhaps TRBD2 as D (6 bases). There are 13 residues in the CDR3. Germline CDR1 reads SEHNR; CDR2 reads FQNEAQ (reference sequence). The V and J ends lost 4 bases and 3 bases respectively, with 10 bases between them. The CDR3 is CASSSGLSYEQYF. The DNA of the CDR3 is TGTGCCAGCAGCTCGGGACTCAGCTACGAGCAGTACTTC.

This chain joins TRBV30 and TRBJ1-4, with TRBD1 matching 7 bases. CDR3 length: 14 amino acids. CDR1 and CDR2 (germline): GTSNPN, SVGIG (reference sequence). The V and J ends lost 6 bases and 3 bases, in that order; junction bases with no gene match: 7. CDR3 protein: CACLDRAANEKLFF. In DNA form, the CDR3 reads TGTGCCTGTCTCGACAGGGCGGCTAATGAAAAACTGTTTTTT.

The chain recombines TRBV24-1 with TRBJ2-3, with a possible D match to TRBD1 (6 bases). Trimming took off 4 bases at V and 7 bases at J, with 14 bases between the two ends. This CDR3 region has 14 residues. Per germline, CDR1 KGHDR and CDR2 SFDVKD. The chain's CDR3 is CATSDENRVHTQYF. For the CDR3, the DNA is TGTGCCACCAGTGACGAGAACAGGGTGCATACGCAGTATTTT.

The chain's CDR3 is CASSQSDPTGEAGYTF. The CDR3 region has the DNA TGCGCCAGCAGTCAATCAGACCCGACAGGGGAGGCTGGCTACACCTTC. The J gene is TRBJ1-2, the V gene TRBV23-1; 8 nucleotides match TRBD1. TRBV23-1 is an open reading frame whose function is uncertain. The CDR3 is 16 residues long. The junction had 10 bases not matched to a gene; V was cut back by 0 bases and J by 7 bases.

Here the CDR3 reads CASSLIAGGPPETQYF. CDR3 nucleotides: TGCGCCAGCAGCCTGATAGCGGGGGGTCCCCCAGAGACCCAGTACTTC. The chain links TRBV5-1 to TRBJ2-5; 10 bases agree with TRBD2. Per germline, CDR1 SGHRS and CDR2 YFSETQ. With V trimmed by 4 bases and J by 4 bases, 10 bases remained unmatched. The CDR3 runs to 16 residues.

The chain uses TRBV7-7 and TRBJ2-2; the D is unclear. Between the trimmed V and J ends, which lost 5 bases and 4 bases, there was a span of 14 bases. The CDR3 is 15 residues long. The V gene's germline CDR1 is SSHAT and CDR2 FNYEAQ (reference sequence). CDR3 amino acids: CASSASPVGTGELFF. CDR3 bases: TGTGCCAGCAGCGCCTCCCCCGTCGGCACCGGGGAGCTGTTTTTT.

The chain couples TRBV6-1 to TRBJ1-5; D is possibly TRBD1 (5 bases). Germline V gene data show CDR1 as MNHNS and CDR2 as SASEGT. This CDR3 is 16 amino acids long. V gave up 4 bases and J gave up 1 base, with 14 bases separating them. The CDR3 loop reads CASSAYGTVSNQPQHF. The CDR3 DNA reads TGTGCCAGCAGTGCCTACGGGACGGTGAGCAATCAGCCCCAGCATTTT.

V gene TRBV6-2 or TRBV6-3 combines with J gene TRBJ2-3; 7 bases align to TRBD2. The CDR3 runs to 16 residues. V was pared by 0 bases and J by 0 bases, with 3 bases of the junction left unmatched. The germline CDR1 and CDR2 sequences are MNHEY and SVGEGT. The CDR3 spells CASSYSETSSTDTQYF. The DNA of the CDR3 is TGTGCCAGCAGTTACTCAGAGACTAGCAGCACAGATACGCAGTATTTT.

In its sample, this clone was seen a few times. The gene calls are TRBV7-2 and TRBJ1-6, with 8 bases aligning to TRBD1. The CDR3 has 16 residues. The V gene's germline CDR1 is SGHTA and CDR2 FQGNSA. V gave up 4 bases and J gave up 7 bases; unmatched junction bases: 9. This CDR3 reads CASSSQGVRVNSPLHF. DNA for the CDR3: TGTGCCAGCAGCTCACAGGGGGTTAGGGTAAATTCACCCCTCCACTTT.

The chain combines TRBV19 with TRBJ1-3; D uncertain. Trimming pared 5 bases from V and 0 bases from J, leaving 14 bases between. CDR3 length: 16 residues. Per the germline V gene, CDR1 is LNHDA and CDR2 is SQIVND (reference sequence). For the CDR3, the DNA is TGTGCCAGTAGTCCTCAAGGACGGTCCTCTGGAAACACCATATATTTT. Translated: CASSPQGRSSGNTIYF.

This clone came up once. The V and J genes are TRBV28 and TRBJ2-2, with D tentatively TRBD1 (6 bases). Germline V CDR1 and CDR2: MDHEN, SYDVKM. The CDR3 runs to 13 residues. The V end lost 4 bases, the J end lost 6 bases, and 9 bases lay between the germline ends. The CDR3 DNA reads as TGTGCCAGCAGTTACAGGGTAGCCGGGGAGCTGTTTTTT. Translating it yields CASSYRVAGELFF.

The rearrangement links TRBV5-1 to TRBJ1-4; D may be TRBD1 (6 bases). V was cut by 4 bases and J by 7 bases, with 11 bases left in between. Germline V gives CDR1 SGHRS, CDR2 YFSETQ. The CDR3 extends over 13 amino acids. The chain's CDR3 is CASSPDSGEKLFF. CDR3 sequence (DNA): TGCGCCAGCAGCCCGGACAGTGGTGAAAAACTGTTTTTT.

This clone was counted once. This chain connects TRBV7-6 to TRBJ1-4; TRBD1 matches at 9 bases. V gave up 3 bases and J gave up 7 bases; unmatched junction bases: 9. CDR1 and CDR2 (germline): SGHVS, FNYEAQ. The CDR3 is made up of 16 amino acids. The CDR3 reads CASSFGAETGGEKLFF. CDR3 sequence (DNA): TGTGCCAGCAGCTTTGGGGCCGAGACAGGGGGTGAAAAACTGTTTTTT.

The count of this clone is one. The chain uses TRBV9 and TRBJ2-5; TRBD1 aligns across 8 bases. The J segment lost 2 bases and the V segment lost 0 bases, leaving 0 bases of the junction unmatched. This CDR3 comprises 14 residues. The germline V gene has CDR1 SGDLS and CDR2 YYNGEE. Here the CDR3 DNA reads TGTGCCAGCAGCGTAGACAGGGGGCAAGAGACCCAGTACTTC. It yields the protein CASSVDRGQETQYF.